The clone carrying this T cell receptor beta chain has just one count. This entry comes from a study of blood T cell repertoires in COVID-19. Study summary: PBMCs, B-cell-depleted T cells, or T cells provided the cDNA or gDNA that made up the material.

V shed 11 bases, J shed 7 bases, and the junction held 11 bases outside the gene matches. The length of the CDR3 is 13 residues. Germline loops: CDR1 ENHRY, CDR2 SYGVKD. Original analysis: Estimation of nucleated cell counts relied on the amplification of reference gene primers. This table comes from immunoSEQ multiplex PCR, and its TCRdb copy is limited to in-frame clones, with some not included. For V, J and clone size, that table is used; D and trimming come from the DNA. In the table there are about 200,000 clones, roughly 86% of which are singletons. The specimen was peripheral blood. The gene calls are TRBV10-3 and TRBJ1-5; 7 bases are a match to TRBD1. This clonotype originated in a middle-aged woman with acute or convalescent COVID-19. CDR3 region: CAARTGKVQPQHF. For the CDR3, the DNA is TGTGCCGCCCGGACAGGTAAAGTACAGCCCCAGCATTTT.